These T cell receptor beta chains were read from a single sample in a study of T cell responses to AZD1222 COVID-19 vaccine. Measured with immunoSEQ multiplex PCR; TCRdb has only the in-frame clones, and not every one. In the table there are 150,000 to 200,000 clones, roughly 92% of which are singletons. The material sequenced was peripheral blood, taken on day 0 of AZD1222 vaccination. These receptors came from an adult in good health. Each CDR3 is given with its conserved first and last residue. The D gene is left open where the match is weak. Some rows mark clone size as missing; the rest say once, few, many or name a class of expanded clone.

-	TRBV6-2/TRBV6-3	TRBD1	TRBJ1-5	TGTGCCAGCAGCGGCGGGACAGGGTACAATCAGCCCCAGCATTTT	CASSGGTGYNQPQHF
-	TRBV12-3/TRBV12-4	-	TRBJ1-2	TGTGCCAGCAGCAGACTCAATAACTATGGCTACACTTTC	CASSRLNNYGYTF
once	TRBV24-1	TRBD1	TRBJ1-3	TGTGCCACCAGTGTCCATTCCGGGACAGGGGCGCTAAGCTCTGGAAACACCATATATTTT	CATSVHSGTGALSSGNTIYF
-	TRBV10-1	-	TRBJ2-1	TGCGCCAGCAGTTCAAGCTTCCATGAGCAGTTCTTC	CASSSSFHEQFF
-	TRBV5-1	-	TRBJ1-6	TGCGCCAGCAGCTTACAGGAGACTTTATTGGATTCACCCCTCCACTTT	CASSLQETLLDSPLHF
-	TRBV18	-	TRBJ1-1	TGTGCCAGCTCACCTTCTAACTTACGACAGAGGAACACTGAAGCTTTCTTT	CASSPSNLRQRNTEAFF
-	TRBV5-1	-	TRBJ1-5	TGCGCCAGCAGCTCCCCGGGGGAATGGGTAAGCGATCAGCCCCAGCATTTT	CASSSPGEWVSDQPQHF
once	TRBV3-1/TRBV3-2	-	TRBJ1-1	TGTGCCAGCAGTAGGACCGAGGGTGGCACTGAAGCTTTCTTT	CASSRTEGGTEAFF
-	TRBV7-2	TRBD1	TRBJ1-1	TGTGCCAGCAGCCACCGGGACAGACTGCCTGAAGCTTTCTTT	CASSHRDRLPEAFF
-	TRBV6-6	TRBD1	TRBJ2-1	TGTGCCAGCAGTTACTACCGGGACAGGGGCAATGAGCAGTTCTTC	CASSYYRDRGNEQFF
-	TRBV6-2/TRBV6-3	-	TRBJ2-7	TGTGCCAGCAGTTACTCGCCGGGGCGGCAGTACTTC	CASSYSPGRQYF
-	TRBV19	-	TRBJ2-1	TGTGCCAGTAGTATAGCGCCAGTTACCAACTACAATGAGCAGTTCTTC	CASSIAPVTNYNEQFF
-	TRBV2	TRBD1	TRBJ1-1	TGTGCCAGCAGCGGACAGGGGTTCGGTGAAGCTTTCTTT	CASSGQGFGEAFF
-	TRBV27	-	TRBJ2-2	TGTGCCAGCAGTTCCACCCGGGACAACAGATACACCGGGGAGCTGTTTTTT	CASSSTRDNRYTGELFF
-	TRBV7-2	TRBD2	TRBJ2-3	TGTGCCACGCTAGCGGTAGTAGGGGCAGATACGCAGTATTTT	CATLAVVGADTQYF
once	TRBV30	-	TRBJ2-4	TGTGCCTGGAGTCCTGGGACCCTCATTCAGTACTTC	CAWSPGTLIQYF
-	TRBV27	TRBD2	TRBJ2-5	TGTGCCAGCAATGTACCCGCCCGGGAGGGAGAGACCCAGTACTTC	CASNVPAREGETQYF
-	TRBV19	TRBD1	TRBJ2-7	TGTGCCAGTAGTATAGCAGGGGGCTCCTACGAGCAGTACTTC	CASSIAGGSYEQYF
-	TRBV4-3	-	TRBJ2-1	TGCGCCAGCAGCCAAGAGCAGGACTACAATGAGCAGTTCTTC	CASSQEQDYNEQFF
-	TRBV27	-	TRBJ1-2	TGTGCCACCGGAAAGGCTGCCGGCTATGGCTACACCTTC	CATGKAAGYGYTF
few	TRBV4-1	TRBD1	TRBJ2-4	TGCGCCAGCAGCCCCGGATTCCGGGGACAGTTAGCCAAAAACATTCAGTACTTC	CASSPGFRGQLAKNIQYF
-	TRBV5-6	TRBD1	TRBJ1-2	TGTGCCAGCAGTTACGACAGGGGGACCTATGGCTACACCTTC	CASSYDRGTYGYTF
-	TRBV5-6	-	TRBJ1-1	TGTGCCAGCAGCGTTCGGACAGTCACTGAAGCTTTCTTT	CASSVRTVTEAFF
-	TRBV24-1	TRBD1	TRBJ2-1	TGTGCCACCAGTGAGACAACAGGGGGGAATTCCTACAATGAGCAGTTCTTC	CATSETTGGNSYNEQFF
-	TRBV5-6	-	TRBJ2-2	TGTGCCAGCAGGCAGCCGAACACCGGGGAGCTGTTTTTT	CASRQPNTGELFF
-	TRBV9	-	TRBJ1-1	TGTGCCAGCAGCGTCGACCCGGGAGGGATCGCTGAAGCTTTCTTT	CASSVDPGGIAEAFF
-	TRBV6-1	TRBD1	TRBJ1-6	TGTGCCAGCAGTGACAGGGGGGATCCCCTCCACTTT	CASSDRGDPLHF
-	TRBV15	-	TRBJ2-3	TGTGCCACCAGCACCAGGGATATTAGCACAGATACGCAGTATTTT	CATSTRDISTDTQYF
-	TRBV6-5	-	TRBJ1-2	TGTGCCAGCAGTTACTCGGGGCGATCCTATGGCTACACCTTC	CASSYSGRSYGYTF
-	TRBV19	-	TRBJ2-1	TGTGCCAGTTCGAGTGAGGGAGGGGGACATGAGCAGTTCTTC	CASSSEGGGHEQFF
-	TRBV11-3	TRBD1	TRBJ2-2	TGTGCCAGCAGCCCGCGGACAGGGACCGGGGAGCTGTTTTTT	CASSPRTGTGELFF
once	TRBV6-5	TRBD1	TRBJ1-6	TGTGCCAGCAGTCGACAGGGGGCCAAGTCACCCCTCCACTTT	CASSRQGAKSPLHF
-	TRBV29-1	-	TRBJ1-1	TGCAGCGTTGTAACCTATGGTCTGGAGACTGAAGCTTTCTTT	CSVVTYGLETEAFF
-	TRBV7-3	-	TRBJ2-1	TGTGCCAGCAGCTTAGGGTCCGGAGGCAATGAGCAGTTCTTC	CASSLGSGGNEQFF
-	TRBV6-6	TRBD1	TRBJ1-1	TGTGCCAGCAGAGACCGGGACAGGGGAAGCACTGAAGCTTTCTTT	CASRDRDRGSTEAFF
once	TRBV27	TRBD1	TRBJ2-3	TGTGCCAGCAGTTTACGGGACAGGGCAGATACGCAGTATTTT	CASSLRDRADTQYF
-	TRBV5-4	-	TRBJ2-7	TGTGCCAGCAGCGCGGGACACTCCTACGAGCAGTACTTC	CASSAGHSYEQYF
few	TRBV6-4	-	TRBJ1-6	TGTGCCAGCAGTGACCCACCACAGGGCCCAGCTTATAATTCACCCCTCCACTTT	CASSDPPQGPAYNSPLHF
-	TRBV6-5	-	TRBJ1-2	TGTGCCAGCAGTTACTCGTACGCCGGCTATGGCTACACCTTC	CASSYSYAGYGYTF
-	TRBV11-3	-	TRBJ2-2	TGTGCCAGCTCCTCAAACGGTAACACCGGGGAGCTGTTTTTT	CASSSNGNTGELFF
-	TRBV19	TRBD1	TRBJ2-7	TGTGCCAGTAGTAAGTCCTGGACAGGTTACGACTCATACTACGAGCAGTACTTC	CASSKSWTGYDSYYEQYF
-	TRBV24-1	-	TRBJ2-1	TGTGCCACCAGTGATCGGACATTGGTCAATGAGCAGTTCTTC	CATSDRTLVNEQFF
once	TRBV6-6	-	TRBJ2-2	TGTGCCAGCAGTTACTCGACTGCCGGGGAGCTGTTTTTT	CASSYSTAGELFF
once	TRBV2	-	TRBJ1-2	TGTGCCAGCTACGGGGGGGGCTACACCTTC	CASYGGGYTF
-	TRBV7-9	-	TRBJ1-2	TGTGCCAGCAGCCTAGGGGGTCGGAAGGGCTACACCTTC	CASSLGGRKGYTF
-	TRBV2	TRBD2	TRBJ2-5	TGTGCCAGCACCCAGAGACTAGCCTTTGAGACCCAGTACTTC	CASTQRLAFETQYF
once	TRBV6-5	TRBD1	TRBJ2-1	TGTGCCAGCTTACAGGGGGGCTCCTACAATGAGCAGTTCTTC	CASLQGGSYNEQFF
-	TRBV7-2	-	TRBJ2-7	TGTGCCAGCAGCTTAGGGTGGGGCAGTGAGAACTTC	CASSLGWGSENF
-	TRBV7-3	-	TRBJ2-2	TGTGCCAGCAGCCACCGGGGGACCGGGGAGCTGTTTTTT	CASSHRGTGELFF
-	TRBV7-9	-	TRBJ2-5	TGTGCCAGCAGCTTAGCGCTAACGGTAGAGACCCAGTACTTC	CASSLALTVETQYF
-	TRBV7-9	-	TRBJ2-5	TGTGCCAGCAGCTTAGCAGGCGGGCAGGGGAAGGAGACCCAGTACTTC	CASSLAGGQGKETQYF
-	TRBV19	TRBD1	TRBJ1-5	TGTGCCAGTAGTATAGATCGGACAGGGAATCAGCCCCAGCATTTT	CASSIDRTGNQPQHF
once	TRBV7-3	TRBD1	TRBJ1-1	TGTGCCAGCAGCCTAGGGATTACAGGGGGAACCGGTGAAGCTTTCTTT	CASSLGITGGTGEAFF
-	TRBV19	-	TRBJ2-1	TGTGCCAGTAGTACGACTAACTACAATGAGCAGTTCTTC	CASSTTNYNEQFF
-	TRBV12-3/TRBV12-4	-	TRBJ2-7	TGTGCCAGCAGCTCAGGACAGATCTACGAGCAGTACTTC	CASSSGQIYEQYF
-	TRBV5-1	TRBD1	TRBJ1-1	TGCGCCAGCAGCTCCCTAGACAGGGCGCAGGCTTTCTTT	CASSSLDRAQAFF
-	TRBV12-3/TRBV12-4	-	TRBJ2-5	TGTGCCAGCAGTAACCAACAAGAGACCCAGTACTTC	CASSNQQETQYF